This T cell receptor beta chain is drawn from a study of CD8+CD57+ T cells in acquired aplastic anemia. Study-wide background: 3 to 4 ug was the average amount of DNA from sorted CD4+ and CD8+ cells. Points from the study as a whole: Found in both controls and patients were twenty-nine CD8+ CDR3 sequences.

Comment on this clonotype: Its antigen is unknown.

Genomic DNA provided the template from which TCR beta VDJ and CDR3 profiles were obtained. MiXCR was run by TCRdb on the reads, yielding one entry per CDR3 protein. The sample records 200,000 to 250,000 distinct CDR3 sequences, about 60% being singletons. The length of the CDR3 is 16 residues. The V gene's germline CDR1 is SGHVS and CDR2 FNYEAQ. V was clipped by 6 bases and J by 1 base, with 19 bases between them. CD8+CD57+ cell expansion, shown by flow cytometry, had occurred in the patients selected for sequencing. Acquired aplastic anemia of severe grade affected all patients. This TCR was recovered from a human donor with aplastic anemia. What was sequenced was sorted CD4+, CD8+, or CD8+CD57+ T cells (not recorded which) from PBMCs. This chain connects TRBV7-6 to TRBJ2-7; D possibly corresponds to TRBD1 (6 bases). CDR3 region: CASRLDRQWGSYEQYF. The DNA of the CDR3 is TGTGCCAGCAGGTTGGACAGACAATGGGGGTCCTACGAGCAGTACTTC. Using reference TRBV7-6 and TRBJ2-7 for the parts outside the CDR3, the full variable domain is GAGVSQSPRYKVTKRGQDVALRCDPISGHVSLYWYRQALGQGPEFLTYFNYEAQQDKSGLPNDRFSAERPEGSISTLTIQRTEQRDSAMYRCASRLDRQWGSYEQYFGPGTRLTVT.